The rows below give T cell receptor beta chains drawn from one sample of a study of cytomegalovirus exposure and HLA in healthy donors. TCRdb keeps only in-frame clones here, not all; method: immunoSEQ multiplex PCR. The repertoire holds about 170,000 clones, with 75% to 90% as singletons. The sample consisted of PBMCs. These receptors were taken from a woman in her forties or fifties in good health and CMV-seropositive. The CDR3 runs from the conserved cysteine through the conserved F or W. The D gene is left open where the match is weak. A clone size is listed for some rows: how often the clone was seen (once, few, many), or a class if it is expanded.

>few|TRBJ1-4|TRBD1|TRBV18|15
TGTGCCAGCTCACCCTGGACAGGGGCGAATGAAAAACTGTTTTTT
CASSPWTGANEKLFF
>NA|TRBJ2-7|TRBD1|TRBV11-2|14
TGTGCCAGCAGCCGAGGGACAGGGATCTACGAGCAGTACTTC
CASSRGTGIYEQYF
>NA|TRBJ1-5|NA|TRBV2|14
TGTGCCAGCAGTGGTGCAGGTTCGAATCAGCCCCAGCATTTT
CASSGAGSNQPQHF
>NA|TRBJ2-2|NA|TRBV2|12
TGTGCCAGCAGTGGGGAGCCCGGGGAGCTGTTTTTT
CASSGEPGELFF
>NA|TRBJ2-6|NA|TRBV4-2|17
TGTGCCAGCAGCCAAAGGCTAGCTATCTCTGGGGCCAACGTCCTGACTTTC
CASSQRLAISGANVLTF
>NA|TRBJ1-1|TRBD1|TRBV28|15
TGTGCCAGCGGCACAGGGGGGCTAGGGGACACTGAAGCTTTCTTT
CASGTGGLGDTEAFF
>once|TRBJ2-7|TRBD1|TRBV30|14
TGTGCCTGGAGCGGACAGGGTGGCTCCTACGAGCAGTACTTC
CAWSGQGGSYEQYF
>few|TRBJ2-1|TRBD2|TRBV6-1|14
TGTGCCAGCAGTGAAGGGCGGGGGGGCAATGAGCAGTTCTTC
CASSEGRGGNEQFF
>NA|TRBJ2-1|NA|TRBV27|15
TGTGCCAGCAGCACCGTAACCCGCGTTTACAATGAGCAGTTCTTC
CASSTVTRVYNEQFF
>NA|TRBJ1-6|NA|TRBV9|14
TGTGCCAGCAGCGTAGCTACGACAATGACACCCCTCCACTTT
CASSVATTMTPLHF
>NA|TRBJ2-7|NA|TRBV4-2|16
TGTGCCAGCAGCCAAGCCCCAGCGGTAAGCTCCTACGAGCAGTACTTC
CASSQAPAVSSYEQYF
>NA|TRBJ2-1|TRBD2|TRBV7-3|13
TGTGCCAGCAGCTTCGGGGGGGAGGGAGAGCAGTTCTTC
CASSFGGEGEQFF
>NA|TRBJ1-2|NA|TRBV6-1|13
TGTGCCAGCACGAGGGCCGGTAACTATGGCTACACCTTC
CASTRAGNYGYTF
>once|TRBJ1-1|TRBD1|TRBV4-2|15
TGTGCCAGCAGCCAAGGGACAGGGACGAACACTGAAGCTTTCTTT
CASSQGTGTNTEAFF
>NA|TRBJ2-7|TRBD1|TRBV5-8|17
TGTGCCAGCAGCCATCAACGCGGGACAGGGTATCCTAGGGAGCAGTACTTC
CASSHQRGTGYPREQYF
>once|TRBJ2-5|NA|TRBV10-3|13
TGTGCCATCAGTCGAACAGGGCAAGAGACCCAGTACTTC
CAISRTGQETQYF
>NA|TRBJ2-7|NA|TRBV5-3|13
TGTGCCAGAAGCTCCCTAAATTACGAGAAGCAGTACTTC
CARSSLNYEKQYF
>once|TRBJ2-3|NA|TRBV7-2|13
TGTGCCAGCAGCTTAGGAGGGACAGATACGCAGTATTTT
CASSLGGTDTQYF
>NA|TRBJ1-1|NA|TRBV5-4|14
TGTGCCAGCAGCTTGCCGGTAGCCAACACTGAAGCTTTCTTT
CASSLPVANTEAFF
>NA|TRBJ2-5|TRBD2|TRBV18|16
TGTGCCAGCTCACCCACGGTTCTAGCGGGGAGAGAGACCCAGTACTTC
CASSPTVLAGRETQYF
>NA|TRBJ1-2|NA|TRBV6-4|14
TGTGCCAGTTCTCAGACAGGAGATATCTATGGCTACACCTTC
CASSQTGDIYGYTF
>NA|TRBJ2-3|TRBD2|TRBV2|15
TGTGCCAGCAGGTTGAGGAGCGGGGAAGTAGATACGCAGTATTTT
CASRLRSGEVDTQYF
>NA|TRBJ1-1|TRBD1|TRBV28|13
TGTGCCAGCAGTTTGGACAGGGGCGCTGAAGCTTTCTTT
CASSLDRGAEAFF
>NA|TRBJ2-2|TRBD2|TRBV30|13
TGTGCCTGGAGTGCCCTAGCGGGGGGGGAGCTGTTTTTT
CAWSALAGGELFF
>NA|TRBJ2-3|NA|TRBV6-4|11
TGTGCCAGCAATCGGAGGGCTTTTACGTATTTT
CASNRRAFTYF
>NA|TRBJ2-1|TRBD2|TRBV7-2|14
TGTGCCAGCAGGGCCGGGACTAGTCTCAATGAGCAGTTCTTC
CASRAGTSLNEQFF
>NA|TRBJ2-2|TRBD1|TRBV11-2|15
TGTGCCAGCAGCTCCCGGGACAGCAACACCGGGGAGCTGTTTTTT
CASSSRDSNTGELFF
>NA|TRBJ2-1|TRBD2|TRBV29-1|14
TGCAGCGTTGAGTCAGCGGGGTCCTACAATGAGCAGTTCTTC
CSVESAGSYNEQFF
>NA|TRBJ2-5|TRBD2|TRBV6-1|16
TGTGCCAGCAGTGAAAGACGGGCTAGCGGGAGAGAAGAGCAGTACTTC
CASSERRASGREEQYF
>NA|TRBJ2-1|TRBD2|TRBV4-2|20
TGTGCCAGCAGCCAAGAGGGGGGGGAATGGGCGGGAGGCCCCTACAATGAGCAGTTCTTC
CASSQEGGEWAGGPYNEQFF
>once|TRBJ2-1|TRBD2|TRBV25-1|18
TGTGCCAGCAGTCCAACCGCCGGGACTAGCGGGAGGCTCGGTGAGCAGTTCTTC
CASSPTAGTSGRLGEQFF
>NA|TRBJ1-5|NA|TRBV2|13
TGTGCCAGCAAAGGGGGATGGGTCCAACCCCAGCATTTT
CASKGGWVQPQHF
>few|TRBJ1-2|NA|TRBV13|15
TGTGCCACTAAGACACGGACAGCACGGGGCTATGGCTACACCTTC
CATKTRTARGYGYTF
>once|TRBJ2-2|NA|TRBV5-4|14
TGTGCCAGCAGCCCGGAAGTTTGGTCGACTATGGTGTTTTTT
CASSPEVWSTMVFF
>NA|TRBJ1-2|NA|TRBV15|16
TGTGCCACCAGCAGACCCGGTCTCGACACCCCCTATGGCTACACCTTC
CATSRPGLDTPYGYTF
>NA|TRBJ2-1|TRBD2|TRBV4-3|16
TGCGCCAGCATCCCACGGTTCAGCGGGAGCGGGGATGAGCAGTTCTTC
CASIPRFSGSGDEQFF
>NA|TRBJ2-1|TRBD2|TRBV28|15
TGTGCCAGCAGTTTAGGGCGGGGGGCCTACAATGAGCAGTTCTTC
CASSLGRGAYNEQFF
>NA|TRBJ2-7|TRBD1|TRBV5-4|13
TGTGCCAGCAGAGGACAGGGATCCCACGAGCAGTACTTC
CASRGQGSHEQYF
>NA|TRBJ2-1|NA|TRBV28|15
TGTGCCAGCAGTTTATTGTCGGGGGACTACAATGAGCAGTTCTTC
CASSLLSGDYNEQFF
>NA|TRBJ2-2|NA|TRBV29-1|11
TGCAGCGCCCTGAACACCGGGGAGCTGTTTTTT
CSALNTGELFF
>NA|TRBJ2-3|NA|TRBV6-5|11
TGTGCCGCCACCGAGGCAGATACGCAGTATTTT
CAATEADTQYF
>NA|TRBJ2-7|TRBD1|TRBV4-1|14
TGCGCCAGCAGCCAGCCGGGACAGGGGTACGAGCAGTACTTC
CASSQPGQGYEQYF
>NA|TRBJ2-5|TRBD2|TRBV5-1|15
TGCGCCAGCAGCTTGTGGGCGGGAGAGGGGGAGACCCAGTACTTC
CASSLWAGEGETQYF
>NA|TRBJ2-3|TRBD1|TRBV5-1|13
TGCGCCAGCAGGACAGGGGGCGGCGATACGCAGTATTTT
CASRTGGGDTQYF
>NA|TRBJ2-1|TRBD2|TRBV7-9|16
TGTGCCAGCAGGGGACTAGTCTACGTCGGTTACAATGAGCAGTTCTTC
CASRGLVYVGYNEQFF
>NA|TRBJ1-6|TRBD1|TRBV6-1|14
TGTGCCACCCGGACAGGCGTAATGGTAACGCCCCTCCACTTT
CATRTGVMVTPLHF
>NA|TRBJ2-2|NA|TRBV7-2|13
TGTGCCAGCAGCTTGGGGGGAACCGGGGAGCTGTTTTTT
CASSLGGTGELFF
>NA|TRBJ2-1|NA|TRBV7-2|16
TGTGCCAGCAGCTCGCAGGGTGGCGGAGTCTACAATGAGCAGTTCTTC
CASSSQGGGVYNEQFF
>NA|TRBJ2-1|TRBD1|TRBV11-2|16
TGTGCCAGCAGCTTCAACCGGGACAGGGGGCGCGGTGAGCAGTTCTTC
CASSFNRDRGRGEQFF
>NA|TRBJ2-5|NA|TRBV12-2|18
TGTGCAAGTCGCTTAGTATGCTCTAGCGGGTTCCCCAGTGGGACCCAGTACTTC
CASRLVCSSGFPSGTQYF
>NA|TRBJ1-5|NA|TRBV5-5|19
TGTGCCAGCAGCTTGTCACTGGACGCAGGGGTCCCGGGCAATCAGCCCCAGCATTTT
CASSLSLDAGVPGNQPQHF
>NA|TRBJ2-2|TRBD2|TRBV5-1|17
TGCGCCAGCAGCTTGGAGGGTAGCGGGAGATACACCGGGGAGCTGTTTTTT
CASSLEGSGRYTGELFF
>NA|TRBJ2-3|TRBD2|TRBV9|16
TGTGCCAGCAGCGGGGGGCGGGGGGGCCGCACAGATACGCAGTATTTT
CASSGGRGGRTDTQYF
>NA|TRBJ1-3|NA|TRBV15|13
TGTGCCACCAGTCAGGGCTCTGGAAACACCATATATTTT
CATSQGSGNTIYF
>NA|TRBJ2-7|TRBD1|TRBV2|13
TGTGCCAGCAATCAGGACAGGTCATACGAGCAGTACTTC
CASNQDRSYEQYF
>NA|TRBJ2-3|NA|TRBV30|16
TGTGCCGGGGGGGGGTTGGGGGGGGCCGGCACAGATACGCAGTATTTT
CAGGGLGGAGTDTQYF